Each of the 15 T cell receptor beta chains below was sequenced from the same sample in a study of blood T cells in healthy people across ages. Primed by a sample-barcoded 5' primer and a J-beta primer mix, a second PCR proceeded for 7 to 11 cycles. TCRdb re-derived calls from the 5' RACE reads in MiXCR, one entry per CDR3 protein. The data hold 850,000 to 1,300,000 distinct CDR3 sequences, with 35% to 55% observed a single time. Material: blood. The receptors stem from a woman in her sixties or seventies in good health.

The chain combines TRBV14 with TRBJ2-4; no clear D. With the DNA end fitting TRBJ2-7 better, the J assignment may be wrong. Germline V gene lookup returns CDR1 SGHDN and CDR2 FVKESK. The CDR3 runs to 12 residues. This CDR3 reads CASSQTQYEQYF. The CDR3 coding sequence is TGTGCCAGCAGCCAAACCCAATACGAGCAGTACTTC.

The rearrangement uses TRBV20-1 and TRBJ2-3; D call uncertain. Trimming removed 1 base from V and 8 bases from J, with 10 bases in between. This CDR3 region has 12 residues. Germline-derived CDR1 and CDR2 are DFQATT and SNEGSKA (reference sequence). The CDR3 DNA sequence: TGCAGTGCTAGAGTAGGTGAAGGTACGCAGTATTTT. Its protein product is CSARVGEGTQYF.

This clonotype was detected a few times. The V and J genes are TRBV28 and TRBJ2-7, with 12 nucleotides matching TRBD2. The germline V gene encodes CDR1 MDHEN and CDR2 SYDVKM. V lost 6 bases, J lost 6 bases, and 9 bases stayed unmatched. CDR3 size: 15 residues. The CDR3 spells CASRPLAGGPSEQYF. For the CDR3, the DNA is TGTGCCAGCAGGCCCCTAGCGGGAGGGCCGTCCGAGCAGTACTTC.

This clonotype was observed a handful of times. The chain combines TRBV29-1 with TRBJ1-1, with D tentatively TRBD1 (6 bases). The CDR3 runs to 12 residues. The V gene's germline CDR1 is SQVTM and CDR2 ANQGSEA. V lost 4 bases and J 4 bases, leaving 10 bases between the germline ends. The CDR3 here is CSVGPGVTEAFF. Here the CDR3 DNA reads TGCAGCGTTGGTCCAGGGGTCACTGAAGCTTTCTTT.

This clonotype was picked up a small number of times. J is TRBJ2-7 and V is TRBV2, with D tentatively TRBD1 (8 bases). V was trimmed by 6 bases and J by 3 bases, leaving 12 bases between them. The CDR3 is made up of 13 amino acids. Germline V gene data show CDR1 as SNHLY and CDR2 as FYNNEI. The CDR3 DNA sequence: TGTGCCAGCAGACACAGGGGGGGCTACGAGCAGTACTTC. It encodes CASRHRGGYEQYF.

This clonotype was detected only a few times. V gene TRBV27 combines with J gene TRBJ2-2; D is unclear. V dropped 1 base and J dropped 7 bases, with 13 bases sitting between them. Germline CDR1 is MNHEY and CDR2 is SMNVEV (reference sequence). The CDR3 runs to 15 residues. The CDR3 DNA follows: TGTGCCAGCAGTTTATGGTCCGGGTGGAACGGGGAGCTGTTTTTT. This gives the protein CASSLWSGWNGELFF.

The chain joins TRBV11-2 to TRBJ2-7, with 10 bases aligning to TRBD1. Unmatched junction bases numbered 6, after V lost 5 bases and J lost 2 bases. The CDR3 runs 15 residues. Germline CDR1 SGHAT, CDR2 FQNNGV. The chain's CDR3 is CASSIGDRGTYEQYF. In nucleotides, the CDR3 is TGTGCCAGCAGCATAGGGGACAGGGGAACCTACGAGCAGTACTTC.

The rearrangement links TRBV12-3 or TRBV12-4 to TRBJ1-1; D might be TRBD1 (6 bases). The CDR3 length is 14 residues. Trimming cost V 7 bases and J 4 bases, with 16 bases left between them. CDR3 bases: TGTGCCAGCAACAATCAGGGGTCGCGCACTGAAGCTTTCTTT. Amino acids: CASNNQGSRTEAFF.

The chain is built from TRBV5-6 and TRBJ2-3; 12 bases are a match to TRBD2. The CDR3 sequence is 16 residues long. Germline trimming cut 3 bases from V and 3 bases from J; bases unmatched to any gene: 5. Germline CDR1 is SGHDT and CDR2 is YYEEEE. This CDR3 reads CASSSPSGRATDTQYF. In DNA form, the CDR3 reads TGTGCCAGCAGCTCCCCTAGCGGGAGGGCGACAGATACGCAGTATTTT.

V usage is TRBV5-5 and J usage is TRBJ2-5, with D uncertain. Germline V gene data show CDR1 as SGHKS and CDR2 as YYEKEE (reference sequence). CDR3 length: 15 residues. Trimming shortened V by 4 bases and J by 5 bases, and 18 bases separated the two germline ends. CDR3 amino acids: CASSLGSSTKETQYF. The CDR3 coding sequence is TGTGCCAGCAGCCTGGGATCATCTACGAAGGAGACCCAGTACTTC.

The chain combines TRBV2 with TRBJ2-3; D call uncertain. V was pared by 0 bases and J by 6 bases, with 7 bases between. The CDR3 has 13 amino acids. Germline V gene sequence: CDR1 SNHLY, CDR2 FYNNEI. CDR3 loop: CASSEALVDTQYF. The CDR3 nucleotides read TGTGCCAGCAGTGAAGCCCTAGTGGATACGCAGTATTTT.

A few counts support this clonotype. The CDR3: CSARDKWGTSYNEQFF. For the CDR3, the DNA is TGCAGTGCTAGAGATAAGTGGGGGACTAGTTACAATGAGCAGTTCTTC. The chain uses TRBV20-1 and TRBJ2-1, with 8 bases fitting TRBD2. The germline V gene has CDR1 DFQATT and CDR2 SNEGSKA (reference sequence). The CDR3 sequence is 16 residues long. Trimming removed 0 bases from V and 4 bases from J; junction bases left unmatched: 8.

This sequence joins TRBV20-1 and TRBJ2-3; 13 bases match TRBD2. The CDR3 contains 16 residues. V trimming: 4 bases; J trimming: 5 bases; junction bases outside the gene matches: 9. Germline V gives CDR1 DFQATT, CDR2 SNEGSKA (reference sequence). This CDR3 reads CSATSWTSGSQDTQYF. The CDR3 DNA is TGCAGTGCTACCTCTTGGACTAGCGGGAGTCAAGATACGCAGTATTTT.

This rearrangement joins TRBV7-9 to TRBJ1-2; 9 nucleotides match TRBD1. J gave up 4 bases and V 3 bases, and 6 bases lay outside the gene matches. The germline gives CDR1 SEHNR, CDR2 FQNEAQ (reference sequence). The CDR3 has 15 amino acids. The CDR3 bases are TGTGCCAGCAGCTTTAGGGGACAGGGAGCCTATGGCTACACCTTC. It yields the protein CASSFRGQGAYGYTF.

This clonotype was counted a few times. J is TRBJ2-1 and V is TRBV3-1, with D unclear. The CDR3 has 15 amino acids. Germline V gives CDR1 LGHDT, CDR2 YNNKEL (reference sequence). Trimming took off 4 bases at V and 0 bases at J, with 10 bases between the two ends. This CDR3 is CASSPNTGSYNEQFF. The CDR3 region has the DNA TGTGCCAGCAGCCCGAATACGGGCTCCTACAATGAGCAGTTCTTC.